This record looks at one TCR beta chain sequence and its context. Its antigen is unknown. The record originates from a study of identical twins. Study-wide results and caveats: Conclusions were based on cross-sectional statistical analysis, without following the same donors. Diverse VJ usage suggested most zero-insertion clonotypes were not invariant T cells.

Template switching added a universal primer binding site, and final cDNA carried unique molecular identifiers. TCRdb passed the 5' RACE reads through MiXCR, listing each CDR3 protein once. Among approximately 620,000 distinct CDR3 sequences listed, 8.6% were seen once. Germline loops: CDR1 MDHEN, CDR2 SYDVKM. The J segment lost 6 bases and the V segment lost 6 bases, leaving 10 bases of the junction unmatched. The CDR3 loop spans 14 amino acids. These data were also reused for a study on yellow fever vaccine responses in identical twins.

This TCR came from a woman younger than 35 in good health. The chain combines TRBV28 with TRBJ2-7; 8 bases match TRBD1. The sequencing sample was made of PBMCs. The CDR3 is CASSLTGGAAEQYF. The CDR3 DNA reads TGTGCCAGCAGCTTAACAGGGGGAGCCGCCGAGCAGTACTTC.